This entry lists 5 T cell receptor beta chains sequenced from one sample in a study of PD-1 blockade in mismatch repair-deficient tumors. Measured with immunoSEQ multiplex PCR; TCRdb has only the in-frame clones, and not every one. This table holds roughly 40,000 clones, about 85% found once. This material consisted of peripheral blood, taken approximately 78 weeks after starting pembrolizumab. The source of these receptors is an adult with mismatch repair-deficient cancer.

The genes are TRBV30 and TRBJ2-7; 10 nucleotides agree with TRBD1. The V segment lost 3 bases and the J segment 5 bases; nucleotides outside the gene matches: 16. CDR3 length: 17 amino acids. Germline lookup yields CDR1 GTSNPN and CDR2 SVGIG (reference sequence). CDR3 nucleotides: TGTGCCTGGAGACGGACAGGGGGAGGCTTATTAGGTCACGAGCAGTACTTC. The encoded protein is CAWRRTGGGLLGHEQYF.

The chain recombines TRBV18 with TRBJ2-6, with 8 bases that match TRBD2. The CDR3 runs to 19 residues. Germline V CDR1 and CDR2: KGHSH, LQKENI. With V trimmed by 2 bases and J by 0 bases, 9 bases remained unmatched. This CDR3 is CASSPSALAGNSGANVLTF. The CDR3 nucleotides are TGTGCCAGCTCACCATCGGCTTTAGCGGGAAACTCTGGGGCCAACGTCCTGACTTTC.

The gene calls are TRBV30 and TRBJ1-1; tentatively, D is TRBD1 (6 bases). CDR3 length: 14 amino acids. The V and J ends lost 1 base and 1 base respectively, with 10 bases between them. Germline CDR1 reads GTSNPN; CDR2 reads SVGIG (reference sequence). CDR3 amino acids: CAWSEGGGNTEAFF. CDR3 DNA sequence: TGTGCCTGGAGTGAGGGGGGAGGGAACACTGAAGCTTTCTTT.

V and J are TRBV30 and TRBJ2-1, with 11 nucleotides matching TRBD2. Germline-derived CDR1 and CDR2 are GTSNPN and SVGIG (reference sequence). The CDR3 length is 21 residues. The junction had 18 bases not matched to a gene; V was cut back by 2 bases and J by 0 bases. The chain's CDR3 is CAWSYTPALAGGRYSYNEQFF. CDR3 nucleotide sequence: TGTGCCTGGAGTTATACCCCCGCGCTAGCGGGAGGCAGATACTCCTACAATGAGCAGTTCTTC.

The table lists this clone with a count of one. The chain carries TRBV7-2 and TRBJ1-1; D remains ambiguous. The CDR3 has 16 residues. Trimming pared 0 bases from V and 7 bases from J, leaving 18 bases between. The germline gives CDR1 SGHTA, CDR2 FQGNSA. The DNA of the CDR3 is TGTGCCAGCAGCTTAGCGCTACCTCTTCTCGGGGTTGAAGCTTTCTTT. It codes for CASSLALPLLGVEAFF.